Below, 16 T cell receptor beta chains from the same sample are listed, as sequenced in a study of T-cell memory formation after mild COVID-19. TCRdb fed the 5' RACE reads into MiXCR, producing one record per CDR3 protein. The table records 300,000 to 350,000 distinct CDR3 sequences, around 15% of them present only once. The sequencing input was PBMCs or a T cell subset sorted from them (not recorded which). The receptors stem from a man younger than 35 who had mild COVID-19 (a few samples of this study predate the infection). Cell type and time point are not known.

This clonotype was observed a few times. The V and J genes are TRBV24-1 and TRBJ2-6; D gene ambiguous. This CDR3 region has 18 residues. Germline V CDR1 and CDR2: KGHDR, SFDVKD. V was shortened by 2 bases and J by 0 bases, with 13 bases between the two germline ends. The CDR3 protein is CATSDSALASSGANVLTF. The CDR3 DNA follows: TGTGCCACCAGTGATTCGGCACTCGCCTCCTCTGGGGCCAACGTCCTGACTTTC.

This clonotype was detected ten times or more. The V call is TRBV5-1, the J call TRBJ2-3; the match to TRBD1 covers 10 bases. The germline V gene has CDR1 SGHRS and CDR2 YFSETQ. This CDR3 has 16 residues. V lost 2 bases and J lost 6; bases outside the gene matches: 9. The chain's CDR3 is CASSFDPGTGADTQYF. The CDR3 coding sequence is TGCGCCAGCAGCTTCGATCCCGGGACAGGGGCGGATACGCAGTATTTT.

This chain links TRBV7-9 with TRBJ1-4; D not resolved. This CDR3 is built from 13 residues. Germline V CDR1 and CDR2: SEHNR, FQNEAQ (reference sequence). V was cut by 5 bases and J by 11 bases, with 15 bases left in between. CDR3 protein: CASSNRSGGKLFF. Written as DNA, the CDR3 is TGTGCCAGCAGCAATCGTAGTGGTGGGAAACTGTTTTTT.

The chain uses TRBV29-1 and TRBJ2-5, with D unresolved. Trimming took off 4 bases at V and 2 bases at J, with 11 bases between the two ends. CDR3 size: 13 residues. Germline CDR1 and CDR2: SQVTM and ANQGSEA. As DNA, the CDR3 is TGCAGCGTTGGGTCCGGGTTTCAAGAGACCCAGTACTTC. Translating gives CSVGSGFQETQYF.

The genes are TRBV12-3 or TRBV12-4 and TRBJ2-7; D perhaps matches TRBD1 (6 bases). CDR3 length: 15 amino acids. Between the trimmed V and J ends, which lost 6 bases and 0 bases, there was a span of 15 bases. CDR3 nucleotides: TGTGCCAGCAGCCAGGACAGTAGGAGCTCCTACGAGCAGTACTTC. Amino acid sequence: CASSQDSRSSYEQYF.

The V and J genes are TRBV6-2 or TRBV6-3 and TRBJ2-6, with TRBD2 as a possible D gene (5 bases). V lost 4 bases to trimming and J lost 0 bases, with 13 bases between them. This CDR3 has 17 amino acids. The V gene's germline CDR1 is MNHEY and CDR2 SVGEGT. CDR3 region: CASSSKDSFSGANVLTF. Here the CDR3 DNA reads TGTGCCAGCAGTTCGAAGGACTCGTTCTCTGGGGCCAACGTCCTGACTTTC.

CDR3 region: CASCQGSGANVLTF. CDR3 DNA sequence: TGTGCCAGCTGTCAGGGATCTGGGGCCAACGTCCTGACTTTC. This rearrangement joins TRBV12-3 or TRBV12-4 to TRBJ2-6, with D possibly TRBD1 on 5 matching bases. The CDR3 has 14 residues. Trimming removed 8 bases at V and 1 base at J, with 9 bases between.

V gene TRBV7-9 combines with J gene TRBJ2-2; D might be TRBD1 (6 bases). CDR3 length: 19 residues. The V and J ends lost 5 bases and 3 bases respectively, with 25 bases between them. Germline V lookup: CDR1 SEHNR, CDR2 FQNEAQ (reference sequence). CDR3 DNA sequence: TGTGCCAGCAGCCCACTCCTCATTCGGACAGTGGGGGACACCGGGGAGCTGTTTTTT. This encodes CASSPLLIRTVGDTGELFF. Drawing the rest from reference TRBV7-9 and TRBJ2-2, the complete variable domain is DTGVSQNPRHKITKRGQNVTFRCDPISEHNRLYWYRQTLGQGPEFLTYFQNEAQLEKSRLLSDRFSAERPKGSFSTLEIQRTEQGDSAMYLCASSPLLIRTVGDTGELFFGEGSRLTVL.

This clonotype showed up many times. The gene calls are TRBV5-6 and TRBJ1-4; no reliable D call. This CDR3 has 15 residues. Germline V gene data show CDR1 as SGHDT and CDR2 as YYEEEE. The V and J ends lost 4 bases and 5 bases respectively, with 15 bases between them. CDR3 nucleotide sequence: TGTGCCAGCAGCATCCTACAGCCACAGAATGAAAAACTGTTTTTT. Its protein is CASSILQPQNEKLFF. Drawing the rest from reference TRBV5-6 and TRBJ1-4, the complete variable domain is DAGVTQSPTHLIKTRGQQVTLRCSPKSGHDTVSWYQQALGQGPQFIFQYYEEEERQRGNFPDRFSGHQFPNYSSELNVNALLLGDSALYLCASSILQPQNEKLFFGSGTQLSVL.

The chain recombines TRBV7-9 with TRBJ2-1; D remains unclear. The ends were cut back, 6 bases at V and 8 bases at J, with 11 bases in the middle. Per germline, CDR1 SEHNR and CDR2 FQNEAQ (reference sequence). CDR3 size: 12 residues. The CDR3 DNA reads as TGTGCCAGCAGTACCCCCGGCCATGAGCAGTTCTTC. This codes for CASSTPGHEQFF.

This clonotype has more than one count but fewer than ten. The chain links TRBV5-1 to TRBJ2-3, with no clear D. CDR1 is SGHRS, CDR2 YFSETQ, per germline. This CDR3 comprises 13 residues. Trimming pared 7 bases from V and 0 bases from J, leaving 9 bases between. CDR3 DNA: TGCGCCAGCGCCTCACCGAGCACAGATACGCAGTATTTT. Its translation: CASASPSTDTQYF.

This clonotype was seen ten or more times. The rearrangement joins TRBV7-2 to TRBJ2-3; 7 positions agree with TRBD1. The length of the CDR3 is 13 residues. Germline V gene lookup returns CDR1 SGHTA and CDR2 FQGNSA. The J segment lost 3 bases and the V segment lost 5 bases, leaving 2 bases of the junction unmatched. CDR3 nucleotide sequence: TGTGCCAGCAGCCAACAGGGGACAGATACGCAGTATTTT. This codes for CASSQQGTDTQYF.

This clonotype was found a few times. This chain joins TRBV20-1 and TRBJ2-7, with a tentative D call TRBD1 (6 bases). The CDR3 runs 12 residues. Germline CDR1 DFQATT, CDR2 SNEGSKA (reference sequence). Deletions cut 5 bases from V and 4 bases from J, with 12 bases between. Here the CDR3 reads CSAGTGFYEQYF. CDR3 bases: TGCAGTGCTGGCACAGGGTTTTACGAGCAGTACTTC.

CDR3 coding DNA: TGTGCCAGCAGCCAAGATTATTCCCTAGCGGGGGGCCCTACGCAGTATTTT. This codes for CASSQDYSLAGGPTQYF. V usage is TRBV4-2 and J usage is TRBJ2-3, with 11 bases fitting TRBD2. Germline lookup yields CDR1 LGHNA and CDR2 YNFKEQ. This CDR3 has 17 residues. J lost 8 bases, V lost 0 bases, and 10 bases had no gene match.

This clonotype was seen many times. The J gene is TRBJ2-5, the V gene TRBV5-1, with 7 bases identical to TRBD2. The CDR3 spans 15 residues. V shed 0 bases, J shed 3 bases, and the junction held 5 bases outside the gene matches. Germline loops: CDR1 SGHRS, CDR2 YFSETQ. The CDR3 DNA reads TGCGCCAGCAGCTTGGAGGGTCTAGCGGAAGAGACCCAGTACTTC. It is translated as CASSLEGLAEETQYF.

This clonotype was observed a few times. The chain couples TRBV27 to TRBJ2-2; D is unresolved. V was cut by 5 bases and J by 2 bases, with 9 bases left in between. Germline lookup yields CDR1 MNHEY and CDR2 SMNVEV (reference sequence). This CDR3 has 14 amino acids. The CDR3 DNA reads TGTGCCAGCAGTCCTACATACAACACCGGGGAGCTGTTTTTT. The encoded protein is CASSPTYNTGELFF.